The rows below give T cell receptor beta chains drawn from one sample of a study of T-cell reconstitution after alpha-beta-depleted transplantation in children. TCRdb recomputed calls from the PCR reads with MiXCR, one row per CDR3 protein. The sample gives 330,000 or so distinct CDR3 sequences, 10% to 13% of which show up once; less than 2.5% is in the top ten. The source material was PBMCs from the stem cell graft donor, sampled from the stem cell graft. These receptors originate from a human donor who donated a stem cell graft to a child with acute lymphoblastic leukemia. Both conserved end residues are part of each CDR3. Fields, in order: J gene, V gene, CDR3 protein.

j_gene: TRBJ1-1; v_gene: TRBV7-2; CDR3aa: CASSLGSRPPEAFF
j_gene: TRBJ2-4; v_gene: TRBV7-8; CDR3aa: CASSLLPGGQKNIQYF
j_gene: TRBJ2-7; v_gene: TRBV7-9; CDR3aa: CAGSPGTSGTTYEQYF
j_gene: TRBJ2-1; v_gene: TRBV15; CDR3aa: CATSRGTSPNEQFF
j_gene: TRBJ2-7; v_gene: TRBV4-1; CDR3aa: CASSQVGTSSYEQYF
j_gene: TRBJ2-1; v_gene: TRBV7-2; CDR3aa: CASSVDRPQFF
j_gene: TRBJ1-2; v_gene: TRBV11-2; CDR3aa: CASSNDFYGYTF
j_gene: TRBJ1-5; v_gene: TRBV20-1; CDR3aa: CSARTGPNQPQHF
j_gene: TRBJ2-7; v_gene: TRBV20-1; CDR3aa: CSALYPGQGYLNTYEQYF
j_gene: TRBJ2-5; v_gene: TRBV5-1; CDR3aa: CASSGREIQETQYF
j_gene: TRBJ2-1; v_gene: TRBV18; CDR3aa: CASSPPGLVNEQFF
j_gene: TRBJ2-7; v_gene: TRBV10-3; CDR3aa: CAIRQGPVRGAYEQYF
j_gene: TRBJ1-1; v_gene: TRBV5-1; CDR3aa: CASSVLGQRRMGRSEAFF
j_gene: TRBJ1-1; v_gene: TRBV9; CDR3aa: CASSVSMTAYPQPFF
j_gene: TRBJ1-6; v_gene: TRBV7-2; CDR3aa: CASSPHSGRGSPLHF
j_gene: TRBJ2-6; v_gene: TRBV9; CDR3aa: CASSLGAGGDLGANVLTF
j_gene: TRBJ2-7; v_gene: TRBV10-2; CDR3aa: CASSWGLDYEQYF
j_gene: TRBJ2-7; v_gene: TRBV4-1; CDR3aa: CASSHYPMRRTYEQYF
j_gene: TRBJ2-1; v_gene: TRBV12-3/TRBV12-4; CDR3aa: CASSFRQGAGSEQFF
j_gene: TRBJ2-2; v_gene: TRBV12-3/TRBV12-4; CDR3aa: CASRGRGHTGELFF
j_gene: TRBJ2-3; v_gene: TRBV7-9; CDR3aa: CASSSGTSGSGDTQYF
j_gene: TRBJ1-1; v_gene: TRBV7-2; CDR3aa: CASSLAQGGTEAFF
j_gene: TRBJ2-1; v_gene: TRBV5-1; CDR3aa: CASSSRTDSSYNEQFF
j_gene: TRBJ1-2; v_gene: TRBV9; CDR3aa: CASSRTGGYGYTF
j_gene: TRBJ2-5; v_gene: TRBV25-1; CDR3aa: CASSEWASGAVQETQYF
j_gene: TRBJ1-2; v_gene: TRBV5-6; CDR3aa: CASSIGDPGSGGYTF